These T cell receptor beta chains were read from a single sample in a study of Graves' ophthalmopathy and Graves' hyperthyroidism. TCRdb itself ran the multiplex PCR reads through MiXCR, one entry per CDR3 protein. The table lists approximately 210,000 distinct CDR3 sequences, 29% of them singletons. Sequencing input: peripheral blood. The origin of the receptors is a man aged 45-65 years with Graves' ophthalmopathy. The CDR3 runs from the conserved cysteine through the conserved F or W. The order of the fields is D gene, clone size, J gene, V gene, CDR3 DNA, CDR3 protein. The D gene is left open where the match is weak. Only part of the rows carry a size: once, few, many, or a class if the clone is expanded.

d_gene: .; abundance: .; j_gene: TRBJ1-1; v_gene: TRBV7-8; CDR3nt: TGTGCCAGGAGCCCTGGGGCGTGGGGGGAAGCTTTCTTT; CDR3aa: CARSPGAWGEAFF
d_gene: TRBD1; abundance: many; j_gene: TRBJ1-5; v_gene: TRBV27; CDR3nt: TGTGCCAGCAGCCCGGACAGGGCCCCCGATCAGCCCCAGCATTTT; CDR3aa: CASSPDRAPDQPQHF
d_gene: TRBD2; abundance: many; j_gene: TRBJ2-7; v_gene: TRBV6-1; CDR3nt: TGTGCCAGCAGTAAATTAGCGGGAGGGAGCTACGAGCAGTACTTC; CDR3aa: CASSKLAGGSYEQYF
d_gene: .; abundance: .; j_gene: TRBJ1-2; v_gene: TRBV6-1; CDR3nt: TGTGCCAGCAGTGAAACAGGTTCCTACTATGGCTACACCTTC; CDR3aa: CASSETGSYYGYTF
d_gene: TRBD2; abundance: .; j_gene: TRBJ2-7; v_gene: TRBV7-2; CDR3nt: TGTGCCAGCAGTTTTCGTAGCGGGTACTCCTACGAGCAGTACTTC; CDR3aa: CASSFRSGYSYEQYF
d_gene: TRBD1; abundance: many; j_gene: TRBJ2-7; v_gene: TRBV4-1; CDR3nt: TGCGCCAGCAGCCAAGAAGAGGACAGGGGGCGGTACGAGCAGTACTTC; CDR3aa: CASSQEEDRGRYEQYF
d_gene: TRBD1; abundance: .; j_gene: TRBJ2-7; v_gene: TRBV6-2/TRBV6-3; CDR3nt: TGTGCCAGCTCACAGACAGGGACGTACGAGCAGTACTTC; CDR3aa: CASSQTGTYEQYF
d_gene: .; abundance: .; j_gene: TRBJ2-7; v_gene: TRBV24-1; CDR3nt: TGTGCCACCAGTGATTTTGCGGGCGAGCAGTACTTC; CDR3aa: CATSDFAGEQYF
d_gene: TRBD2; abundance: .; j_gene: TRBJ2-5; v_gene: TRBV12-3/TRBV12-4; CDR3nt: TGTGCCAGCAGCTCTAGCGGGAGAGGAAAGACCCAGTACTTC; CDR3aa: CASSSSGRGKTQYF
d_gene: .; abundance: .; j_gene: TRBJ2-5; v_gene: TRBV6-2/TRBV6-3; CDR3nt: TGTGCCAGCAGTTTTCGGGGACCCAAGGGGGGGACCCAGTACTTC; CDR3aa: CASSFRGPKGGTQYF
d_gene: .; abundance: many; j_gene: TRBJ2-5; v_gene: TRBV9; CDR3nt: TGTGCCAGCAGCGTAGGGCTACAAGAGACCCAGTACTTC; CDR3aa: CASSVGLQETQYF
d_gene: TRBD2; abundance: once; j_gene: TRBJ2-2; v_gene: TRBV12-3/TRBV12-4; CDR3nt: TGTGCCAGCATGCTAGCGGCGAACACCGGGGAGCTGTTTTTT; CDR3aa: CASMLAANTGELFF
d_gene: TRBD2; abundance: many; j_gene: TRBJ2-7; v_gene: TRBV12-3/TRBV12-4; CDR3nt: TGTGCCAGCAGCATGACTAGCGGGTCTGTCTACGAGCAGTACTTC; CDR3aa: CASSMTSGSVYEQYF
d_gene: .; abundance: many; j_gene: TRBJ1-1; v_gene: TRBV5-6; CDR3nt: TGTGCCAGCAGCCCGGAACCCATCTTATTAGGTAACACTGAAGCTTTCTTT; CDR3aa: CASSPEPILLGNTEAFF
d_gene: TRBD1; abundance: many; j_gene: TRBJ2-2; v_gene: TRBV6-5; CDR3nt: TGTGCCAGCAGAAAAGGGACAGACACCGGGGAGCTGTTTTTT; CDR3aa: CASRKGTDTGELFF
d_gene: .; abundance: .; j_gene: TRBJ1-2; v_gene: TRBV19; CDR3nt: TGTGCCACATCCCGGGGCTACTATGGCTACACCTTC; CDR3aa: CATSRGYYGYTF
d_gene: .; abundance: many; j_gene: TRBJ2-7; v_gene: TRBV6-5; CDR3nt: TGTGCCAGCAACGACCGGGGTGAGCAGTACTTC; CDR3aa: CASNDRGEQYF
d_gene: TRBD2; abundance: .; j_gene: TRBJ2-2; v_gene: TRBV28; CDR3nt: TGTGCCAGCAGTTTAGCGGGAGGGCTATCCGGGGAGCTGTTTTTT; CDR3aa: CASSLAGGLSGELFF
d_gene: .; abundance: many; j_gene: TRBJ2-2; v_gene: TRBV20-1; CDR3nt: TGCAGTGCTAGCGCTCAGGGTCACACCGGGGAGCTGTTTTTT; CDR3aa: CSASAQGHTGELFF
d_gene: .; abundance: once; j_gene: TRBJ2-7; v_gene: TRBV10-3; CDR3nt: TGTGCCATCAGTGAGTCTCTAGGGTACGAGCAGTACTTC; CDR3aa: CAISESLGYEQYF
d_gene: .; abundance: many; j_gene: TRBJ2-2; v_gene: TRBV20-1; CDR3nt: TGCAGTGCTAGAGTTGTCCCGGGACCCAACACCGGGGAGCTGTTTTTT; CDR3aa: CSARVVPGPNTGELFF
d_gene: .; abundance: many; j_gene: TRBJ2-7; v_gene: TRBV10-2; CDR3nt: TGCGCCAGCAGTGAGTCCCGGGGCCTGTACGAGCAGTACTTC; CDR3aa: CASSESRGLYEQYF
d_gene: .; abundance: .; j_gene: TRBJ1-5; v_gene: TRBV6-2/TRBV6-3; CDR3nt: TGTGCCAGCAGTTACTCGTACGAGTTTAGCAATCAGCCCCAGCATTTT; CDR3aa: CASSYSYEFSNQPQHF
d_gene: .; abundance: many; j_gene: TRBJ2-2; v_gene: TRBV5-1; CDR3nt: TGCGCCAGCAGCTTGGGAGCGGAGACCGGGGAGCTGTTTTTT; CDR3aa: CASSLGAETGELFF
d_gene: .; abundance: .; j_gene: TRBJ1-5; v_gene: TRBV12-3/TRBV12-4; CDR3nt: TGTGCCAGCAGCGGGGGGGGTATAGCGCGCAATCAGCCCCAGCATTTT; CDR3aa: CASSGGGIARNQPQHF
d_gene: TRBD2; abundance: once; j_gene: TRBJ2-7; v_gene: TRBV28; CDR3nt: TGTGCCAGCAGGATCCTAGCGGGAGGGAGGAACGAGCAGTACTTC; CDR3aa: CASRILAGGRNEQYF
d_gene: .; abundance: many; j_gene: TRBJ1-2; v_gene: TRBV9; CDR3nt: TGTGCCAGCAGCAACAACAACCTACGTGGCTATGGCTACACCTTC; CDR3aa: CASSNNNLRGYGYTF
d_gene: .; abundance: many; j_gene: TRBJ2-7; v_gene: TRBV11-1; CDR3nt: TGTGCCAGCAGCGGGCAGCTTGACGAGCAGTACTTC; CDR3aa: CASSGQLDEQYF
d_gene: TRBD1; abundance: many; j_gene: TRBJ1-2; v_gene: TRBV7-2; CDR3nt: TGTGCCAGCAGCCTAGGAGGACAGGCCTATGATGGCTACACCTTC; CDR3aa: CASSLGGQAYDGYTF
d_gene: .; abundance: many; j_gene: TRBJ2-5; v_gene: TRBV28; CDR3nt: TGTGCCAGCAGTCCCCAGTGGGCGGCGGGAGAGACCCAGTACTTC; CDR3aa: CASSPQWAAGETQYF
d_gene: .; abundance: many; j_gene: TRBJ2-7; v_gene: TRBV12-3/TRBV12-4; CDR3nt: TGTGCCAGCAGTTTAGGTGCGTTCTCCTACGAGCAGTACTTC; CDR3aa: CASSLGAFSYEQYF
d_gene: .; abundance: many; j_gene: TRBJ1-1; v_gene: TRBV3-1; CDR3nt: TGTGCCAGCAGCCACTGGGACACCATAAACACTGAAGCTTTCTTT; CDR3aa: CASSHWDTINTEAFF
d_gene: TRBD2; abundance: many; j_gene: TRBJ2-4; v_gene: TRBV28; CDR3nt: TGTGCCAGCAGTGTCCGGGGGGGACGGAGAAACATTCAGTACTTC; CDR3aa: CASSVRGGRRNIQYF
d_gene: .; abundance: .; j_gene: TRBJ1-2; v_gene: TRBV6-5; CDR3nt: TGTGCCAGCAGTTCCCCGGATCTTAACTATGGCTACACCTTC; CDR3aa: CASSSPDLNYGYTF
d_gene: TRBD2; abundance: many; j_gene: TRBJ2-7; v_gene: TRBV28; CDR3nt: TGTGCCAGCAGTGGGGAAAGACTAGCGGAGTACGAGCAGTACTTC; CDR3aa: CASSGERLAEYEQYF
d_gene: TRBD2; abundance: many; j_gene: TRBJ2-2; v_gene: TRBV29-1; CDR3nt: TGCAGCGTTGAAGATCCCTTGTCGGCGGGAGAAACCACCGGGGAGCCGTTTTTT; CDR3aa: CSVEDPLSAGETTGEPFF
d_gene: .; abundance: .; j_gene: TRBJ2-2; v_gene: TRBV27; CDR3nt: TGTGCCAGCAGACTAGCCCGAACCACCGGGGAGCTGTTTTTT; CDR3aa: CASRLARTTGELFF
d_gene: TRBD1; abundance: many; j_gene: TRBJ2-5; v_gene: TRBV6-2/TRBV6-3; CDR3nt: TGTGCCACCTTAGGGGACAGGAGAGAGACCCAGTACTTC; CDR3aa: CATLGDRRETQYF
d_gene: .; abundance: .; j_gene: TRBJ2-5; v_gene: TRBV7-8; CDR3nt: TGTGCCAGCAGCCCCGATGGCAGGGCGGAAGAGACCCAGTACTTC; CDR3aa: CASSPDGRAEETQYF
d_gene: .; abundance: many; j_gene: TRBJ2-7; v_gene: TRBV30; CDR3nt: TGTGCCTGGAGTGACAGGGATTACGAGCAGTACTTC; CDR3aa: CAWSDRDYEQYF
d_gene: .; abundance: many; j_gene: TRBJ2-7; v_gene: TRBV29-1; CDR3nt: TGCAGCGTTGAAGCCGGGGAGACCTACGAGCAGTACTTC; CDR3aa: CSVEAGETYEQYF
d_gene: .; abundance: .; j_gene: TRBJ2-7; v_gene: TRBV6-1; CDR3nt: TGTGCCAGCAGTCCGCAACTGAACTACGAGCAGTACTTC; CDR3aa: CASSPQLNYEQYF
d_gene: .; abundance: many; j_gene: TRBJ1-4; v_gene: TRBV6-1; CDR3nt: TGTGCCAGCAGTGAACGCGGGCCCCCTGAGGGAAAACTGTTTTTT; CDR3aa: CASSERGPPEGKLFF
d_gene: .; abundance: .; j_gene: TRBJ2-7; v_gene: TRBV30; CDR3nt: TGTGCCTGGAGTACAGGGCAAAGCTCCTACGAGCAGCACTTC; CDR3aa: CAWSTGQSSYEQHF
d_gene: .; abundance: many; j_gene: TRBJ2-7; v_gene: TRBV10-3; CDR3nt: TGTGCCATCAGCGGGTCCTCCTACGAGCAGTACTTC; CDR3aa: CAISGSSYEQYF
d_gene: .; abundance: once; j_gene: TRBJ1-1; v_gene: TRBV20-1; CDR3nt: TGCAGTGCTAGAATGCGTCAGTCCACCTTCATGAACACTGAAGCTTTCTTT; CDR3aa: CSARMRQSTFMNTEAFF
d_gene: .; abundance: many; j_gene: TRBJ2-2; v_gene: TRBV9; CDR3nt: TGTGCCAGCAGCGGGGGGGAGCGTACCGGGGAGCTGTTTTTT; CDR3aa: CASSGGERTGELFF
d_gene: .; abundance: many; j_gene: TRBJ2-7; v_gene: TRBV7-2; CDR3nt: TGTGCCAGCAGCTTAGCGGGAGCAGTCGAGCAGTACTTC; CDR3aa: CASSLAGAVEQYF
d_gene: .; abundance: .; j_gene: TRBJ1-1; v_gene: TRBV24-1; CDR3nt: TGTGCCACCAGTGATGGAGGGTTCGGGGAAGCTTTCTTT; CDR3aa: CATSDGGFGEAFF
d_gene: .; abundance: .; j_gene: TRBJ1-1; v_gene: TRBV6-1; CDR3nt: TGTGCCAGCGGTAGGCAGCGGAACACTGAAGCTTTCTTT; CDR3aa: CASGRQRNTEAFF
d_gene: TRBD2; abundance: many; j_gene: TRBJ2-6; v_gene: TRBV9; CDR3nt: TGTGCCAGCAGCCAACGAAGCGGGAGTGGGGCCAACGTCCTGACTTTC; CDR3aa: CASSQRSGSGANVLTF
d_gene: TRBD1; abundance: .; j_gene: TRBJ1-2; v_gene: TRBV20-1; CDR3nt: TGCAGTGCTAGAGATGGGACTGGACAGGGTCTCGCGGTCCACTATGGCTACACCTTC; CDR3aa: CSARDGTGQGLAVHYGYTF
d_gene: .; abundance: many; j_gene: TRBJ1-2; v_gene: TRBV19; CDR3nt: TGTGCCAGTAGTACCCCTGTGGCAGGGGGCTACACCTTC; CDR3aa: CASSTPVAGGYTF
d_gene: TRBD2; abundance: many; j_gene: TRBJ2-5; v_gene: TRBV7-7; CDR3nt: TGTGCTAGCAGCTTAGCGCTTGCGGGAGGGAACCAAGAGACCCAGTACTTC; CDR3aa: CASSLALAGGNQETQYF
d_gene: TRBD1; abundance: many; j_gene: TRBJ2-7; v_gene: TRBV20-1; CDR3nt: TGCAGTGCCCCACAGGGGCTCAGCTCCTACGAGCAGTACTTC; CDR3aa: CSAPQGLSSYEQYF